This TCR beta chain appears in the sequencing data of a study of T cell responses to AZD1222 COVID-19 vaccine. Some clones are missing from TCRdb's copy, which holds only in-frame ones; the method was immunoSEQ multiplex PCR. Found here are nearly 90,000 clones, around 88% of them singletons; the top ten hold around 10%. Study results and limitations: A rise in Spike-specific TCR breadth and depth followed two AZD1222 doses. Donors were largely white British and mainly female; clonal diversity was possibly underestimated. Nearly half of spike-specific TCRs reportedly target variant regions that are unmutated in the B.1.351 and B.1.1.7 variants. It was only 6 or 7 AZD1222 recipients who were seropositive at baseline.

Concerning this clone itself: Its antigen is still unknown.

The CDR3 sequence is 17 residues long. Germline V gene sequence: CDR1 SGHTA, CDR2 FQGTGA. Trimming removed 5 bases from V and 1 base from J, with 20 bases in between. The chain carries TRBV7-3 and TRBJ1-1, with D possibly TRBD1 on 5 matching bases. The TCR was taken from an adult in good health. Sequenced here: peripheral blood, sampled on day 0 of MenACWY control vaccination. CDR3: CASSPQLRAGTNTEAFF. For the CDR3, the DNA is TGTGCCAGCAGCCCGCAACTGAGGGCAGGGACGAACACTGAAGCTTTCTTT.